This T cell receptor (beta chain) was sequenced in a study of CD8 T cells in Susac syndrome. The RNA input was roughly 0.45 to 1 ug, and it was reverse transcribed with random hexamers. MiXCR was run by TCRdb on the immunoSEQ multiplex PCR reads, yielding one entry per CDR3 protein. This table has about 180,000 distinct CDR3 sequences, 95% to 96% appearing once. TEMRA cells were enriched by FACS, while CD8+ and CD4+ T cells were obtained through a negative isolation that was performed magnetically. In this sample, this clonotype turned up once. The V end was cut by 4 bases, the J end by 0 bases, with 17 bases between. This CDR3 region has 16 residues. The V gene's germline CDR1 is DFQATT and CDR2 SNEGSKA (reference sequence).

The material sequenced was CD4+ T cells from PBMCs. The clonotype comes from a human donor with Susac syndrome. The V and J genes are TRBV20-1 and TRBJ2-3; no reliable D call. Here the CDR3 reads CSATPMGSLSTDTQYF. In DNA form, the CDR3 reads TGCAGTGCTACTCCTATGGGCAGCCTGAGCACAGATACGCAGTATTTT.